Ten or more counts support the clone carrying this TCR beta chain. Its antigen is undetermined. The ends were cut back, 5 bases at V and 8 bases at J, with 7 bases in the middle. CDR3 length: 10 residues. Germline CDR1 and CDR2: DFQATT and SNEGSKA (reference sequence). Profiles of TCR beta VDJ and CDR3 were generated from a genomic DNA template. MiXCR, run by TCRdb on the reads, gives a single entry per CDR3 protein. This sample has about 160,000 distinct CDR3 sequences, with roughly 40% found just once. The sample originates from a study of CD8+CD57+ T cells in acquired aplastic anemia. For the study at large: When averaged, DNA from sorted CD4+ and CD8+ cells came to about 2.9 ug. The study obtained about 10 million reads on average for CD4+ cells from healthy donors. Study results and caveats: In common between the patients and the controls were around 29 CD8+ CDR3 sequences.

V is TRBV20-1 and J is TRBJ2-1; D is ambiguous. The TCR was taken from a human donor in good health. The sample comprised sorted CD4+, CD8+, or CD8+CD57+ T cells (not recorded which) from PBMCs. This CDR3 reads CSAYTDEQFF. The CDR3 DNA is TGCAGTGCTTACACGGATGAGCAGTTCTTC.